This is a list of T cell receptor beta chains from one sample in a study of cytomegalovirus exposure and HLA in healthy donors. The protocol was immunoSEQ multiplex PCR, while the TCRdb copy is restricted to in-frame clones and leaves out a portion. The sample includes 100,000 or so clones, about 88% seen only once; the top ten take over 3%. The sample comprised PBMCs. The receptors here all came from a woman aged 18-35 years in good health and CMV-seropositive. Both conserved end residues are part of each CDR3. Each record gives: CDR3 DNA, CDR3 protein, V gene, J gene, clone size, D gene. The D gene is left open where the match is weak. For some rows the clone size is stated as once, few or many, or as a class when expanded; others skip it.

TGTGCCAGCAGTTTCGGCAGGGGAACTGAAGCTTTCTTT	CASSFGRGTEAFF	TRBV28	TRBJ1-1	NA	NA
TGTGCCAGCAGTGACCGGGACAGGGGATCTAGCACAGATACGCAGTATTTT	CASSDRDRGSSTDTQYF	TRBV25-1	TRBJ2-3	NA	TRBD1
TGTGCTAGTGGTAAAACAGGGTACCTTTACGAGCAGTACTTC	CASGKTGYLYEQYF	TRBV12-5	TRBJ2-7	NA	NA
TGCGCCAGCAGCCAAGGTCGTGGAGGAACGTACGAGCAGTACTTC	CASSQGRGGTYEQYF	TRBV4-1	TRBJ2-7	NA	NA
TGTGCCAGCTCAAGGGGCAAAGTAGTAGATGAGCAGTTCTTC	CASSRGKVVDEQFF	TRBV18	TRBJ2-1	NA	NA
TGCGCCAGCAGCTTCAGGGATAACTCCTACAATGAGCAGTTCTTC	CASSFRDNSYNEQFF	TRBV5-1	TRBJ2-1	NA	NA
TGTGCCAGCAGTGAACCGAAGACAGGGGGCGTAGAAGAGACCCAGTACTTC	CASSEPKTGGVEETQYF	TRBV25-1	TRBJ2-5	NA	TRBD1
TGTGCCAGTAGTCCACATCCTGAAGAAGGAGTAGCACAGCCCCAGCATTTT	CASSPHPEEGVAQPQHF	TRBV19	TRBJ1-5	NA	NA
TGCGCCAGCAGCCAAGTCCGGGGCTACAATGAGCAGTTCTTC	CASSQVRGYNEQFF	TRBV4-1	TRBJ2-1	NA	NA
TGCGCCAGCAGCCAGGGACTAGCGGGGGGCACCGGGGAGCTGTTTTTT	CASSQGLAGGTGELFF	TRBV5-1	TRBJ2-2	once	TRBD2
TGTGCCAGCAGCTCTCCGGGACAGCTAGCCAAAAACATTCAGTACTTC	CASSSPGQLAKNIQYF	TRBV11-2	TRBJ2-4	NA	TRBD1
TGTGCCAGCAGACAGGGGGCCGGCGATTCACCCCTCCACTTT	CASRQGAGDSPLHF	TRBV28	TRBJ1-6	NA	TRBD1
TGTGCCAGTAGTACCCCAGGGGGAAACGGCGTCAATGAGCAGTTCTTC	CASSTPGGNGVNEQFF	TRBV19	TRBJ2-1	NA	TRBD1
TGTGCCTGGAGTCTCTTGACAGGGGCAGCTGAAAAACTGTTTTTT	CAWSLLTGAAEKLFF	TRBV30	TRBJ1-4	NA	TRBD1
TGTGCCAGCAGTGAACGACAGGGGTTTCAGCCCCAGCATTTT	CASSERQGFQPQHF	TRBV28	TRBJ1-5	once	TRBD1
TGTGCCAGCAGGCAGGGGACCCAGACCCAGTACTTC	CASRQGTQTQYF	TRBV7-9	TRBJ2-5	NA	NA
TGTGCCAGCAGCGTCCCCTACCCCGGCTCTGGGGCCAACGTCCTGACTTTC	CASSVPYPGSGANVLTF	TRBV9	TRBJ2-6	NA	NA
TGTGCCAGCACCCGGAGCTCTGGAAACACCATATATTTT	CASTRSSGNTIYF	TRBV9	TRBJ1-3	NA	NA
TGTGCCAGCAGTCCCGTTAGCATGAACACTGAAGCTTTCTTT	CASSPVSMNTEAFF	TRBV28	TRBJ1-1	NA	NA
TGTGCCAGCAGCTTACGGCGGGGCCCTCGGGAGCAGTACTTC	CASSLRRGPREQYF	TRBV11-2	TRBJ2-7	NA	NA
TGTGCCAGCAGGGCCTACGGGGGGAGCTCCTACGAGCAGTACTTC	CASRAYGGSSYEQYF	TRBV6-5	TRBJ2-7	NA	TRBD2
TGTGCCACCTCGACAGGGAACTACGAGCAGTACTTC	CATSTGNYEQYF	TRBV10-3	TRBJ2-7	NA	TRBD1
TGCGCCAGCAGCCATAGGGCGGGCGACGAGCAGTACTTC	CASSHRAGDEQYF	TRBV4-1	TRBJ2-7	NA	NA
TGTGCCAGCAGTGTATTTCCCGGGGGTACAGATACGCAGTATTTT	CASSVFPGGTDTQYF	TRBV2	TRBJ2-3	NA	NA
TGCGCCAGCAGCTTGGTGCACAGCTCCTACGAGCAGTACTTC	CASSLVHSSYEQYF	TRBV5-1	TRBJ2-7	NA	NA
TGTGCCAGCAGCTTAATCGGAGGGATATACAATGAGCAGTTCTTC	CASSLIGGIYNEQFF	TRBV7-3	TRBJ2-1	NA	NA
TGCGCCAGCAGCTTGGAGGGGTCAGAGACCCAGTACTTC	CASSLEGSETQYF	TRBV5-1	TRBJ2-5	NA	NA
TGTGCCACCACCGCCGGGACAGGGTGGACTGAAGCTTTCTTT	CATTAGTGWTEAFF	TRBV6-1	TRBJ1-1	NA	TRBD1
TGTGCCAGCAGTCCTTCACAGGGGGGTTTTCGCACAGATACGCAGTATTTT	CASSPSQGGFRTDTQYF	TRBV27	TRBJ2-3	NA	TRBD1
TGTGCCAGCAGCTTAGATTTTGGAAGGAGGCAGACCCAGTACTTC	CASSLDFGRRQTQYF	TRBV11-3	TRBJ2-5	NA	NA
TGTGCCAGCAGCCCAACAGATCACACTGAAGCTTTCTTT	CASSPTDHTEAFF	TRBV7-3	TRBJ1-1	NA	NA
TGTGCCAGCAGTGACTCTAGCGGGGGGCAAGAGACCCAGTACTTC	CASSDSSGGQETQYF	TRBV6-4	TRBJ2-5	NA	TRBD2
TGTGCCAGCAGCGACAGGGATAAACAGCCCCAGCATTTT	CASSDRDKQPQHF	TRBV6-1	TRBJ1-5	NA	TRBD1
TGTGCCAGCAGTTTACGGTTAGCGGGAGGCACAGATACGCAGTATTTT	CASSLRLAGGTDTQYF	TRBV27	TRBJ2-3	NA	TRBD2
TGTGCCAGCAAGGGGCACACCGGGGAGCTGTTTTTT	CASKGHTGELFF	TRBV9	TRBJ2-2	few	NA
TGTGCCACCTTACAGGGCACAGATACGCAGTATTTT	CATLQGTDTQYF	TRBV10-3	TRBJ2-3	NA	NA
TGTGCCAGCAGCTTCTTAGGGACAGGAGGAAACACCATATATTTT	CASSFLGTGGNTIYF	TRBV5-4	TRBJ1-3	once	TRBD1
TGTGCCTGGAGTCTCAGACTGCATAATGAAAAACTGTTTTTT	CAWSLRLHNEKLFF	TRBV30	TRBJ1-4	once	NA
TGTGCCAGCAGCCGGACCTTCGACAGAACCTCTGGAAACACCATATATTTT	CASSRTFDRTSGNTIYF	TRBV7-9	TRBJ1-3	NA	NA
TGTGCCGGAAGCGGGGGGGGATACAATGAGCAGTTCTTC	CAGSGGGYNEQFF	TRBV2	TRBJ2-1	NA	TRBD2
TGTGCCAGCAGTTTTGCTAATAACTATGGCTACACCTTC	CASSFANNYGYTF	TRBV28	TRBJ1-2	once	NA
TGTGCCAGCACTCCGAGCGGGACCTACAATGAGCAGTTCTTC	CASTPSGTYNEQFF	TRBV27	TRBJ2-1	NA	TRBD2
TGTGCCAGTAGTCAGGAGGGAGCCGAGCAGTACTTC	CASSQEGAEQYF	TRBV19	TRBJ2-7	NA	NA
TGCGCCAGCAGTGAGAGAGGGACAGGATGGAACACTGAAGCTTTCTTT	CASSERGTGWNTEAFF	TRBV10-2	TRBJ1-1	NA	TRBD1
TGTGCCAGCAGCCAACGACAGAGGTTGAACACTGAAGCTTTCTTT	CASSQRQRLNTEAFF	TRBV14	TRBJ1-1	NA	NA
TGCAGCGGAAGCAAGGGGGGGTCGGTTTACGAGCAGTACTTC	CSGSKGGSVYEQYF	TRBV29-1	TRBJ2-7	NA	NA
TGTGCCAGCAGCCAACAGGGGGCGTCTGGAAACACCATATATTTT	CASSQQGASGNTIYF	TRBV7-9	TRBJ1-3	few	TRBD1
TGTGCCATCAGTGGAGGGGAGGGGAACACAGATACGCAGTATTTT	CAISGGEGNTDTQYF	TRBV10-3	TRBJ2-3	NA	TRBD2
TGTGCCAGCAGCTTACGGACAGGGAGCGATACGCAGTATTTT	CASSLRTGSDTQYF	TRBV11-3	TRBJ2-3	NA	TRBD1
TGTGCCAGCAGTTTACCCCTAGGACAGGAAGAGATGTATCAGCCCCAGCATTTT	CASSLPLGQEEMYQPQHF	TRBV27	TRBJ1-5	once	TRBD1
TGTGCCAGCAGTGTCGGGACAGGGGGCGCGGGTTGGTCCTATAATTCACCCCTCCACTTT	CASSVGTGGAGWSYNSPLHF	TRBV28	TRBJ1-6	NA	TRBD1
TGCGCCAGCAACCCGGCGGGGGGACCCTACGAGCAGTACTTC	CASNPAGGPYEQYF	TRBV5-1	TRBJ2-7	NA	TRBD2
TGTGCCAGCAGTTTGGAGCCGGGACAGGGGTCCACCGGGGAGCTGTTTTTT	CASSLEPGQGSTGELFF	TRBV28	TRBJ2-2	NA	TRBD1
TGTGCCAGCTCAACCGATCAGGGAAGCTCTGGAAACACCATATATTTT	CASSTDQGSSGNTIYF	TRBV18	TRBJ1-3	NA	NA
TGCAGCGTGAACAGGGGAACGGACACTGAAGCTTTCTTT	CSVNRGTDTEAFF	TRBV29-1	TRBJ1-1	NA	TRBD1
TGTGCCAGCAAATTAGACAGGGCTAGCAATCAGCCCCAGCATTTT	CASKLDRASNQPQHF	TRBV2	TRBJ1-5	NA	TRBD1
TGCAGCGTTGAAGTGGGTAGCGGGAACAATGAGCAGTTCTTC	CSVEVGSGNNEQFF	TRBV29-1	TRBJ2-1	NA	TRBD2
TGCGCCAGCAGCTTGAACGGACAGGGTTTGTTATCCCTCCACTTT	CASSLNGQGLLSLHF	TRBV5-1	TRBJ1-6	many	TRBD1
TGCGCCAGCAGCCTCACAAGGACTAGCGGGAGGGCAGATACGCAGTATTTT	CASSLTRTSGRADTQYF	TRBV5-1	TRBJ2-3	few	TRBD2